This is a list of T cell receptor beta chains from one sample in a study of Ad26.COV2.S vaccination and SARS-CoV-2 variants. The data were produced by immunoSEQ multiplex PCR, yet TCRdb's version contains in-frame clones alone and is incomplete. The sample has more than 150,000 clones; around nine tenths are singletons. Sequences were derived from peripheral blood, sampled after recovery from COVID-19. These receptors were collected from a human donor who had recovered from COVID-19. Both conserved end residues are trimmed from each CDR3.

J gene | V gene | CDR3 protein
TRBJ1-6 | TRBV20-1 | SASKGVGNSPLH
TRBJ1-5 | TRBV9 | ASSRDYSNQPQH
TRBJ2-7 | TRBV7-6 | ASSLQGAYEQY
TRBJ2-4 | TRBV29-1 | SVEGRDSLAKNIQY
TRBJ2-7 | TRBV4-1 | ASSQGRGREQY
TRBJ2-3 | TRBV18 | ASSISTDTQY
TRBJ2-1 | TRBV21-1 | ASRGTGHNEQF
TRBJ1-5 | TRBV6-5 | ASKYISEPQH
TRBJ1-1 | TRBV6-1 | ASSGDPTGGRLNTEAF
TRBJ2-5 | TRBV30 | AWSVGTTETQY
TRBJ2-1 | TRBV11-2 | ASSLERPGANEQF
TRBJ2-2 | TRBV10-3 | AIRTDDTGELF
TRBJ1-5 | TRBV12-3/TRBV12-4 | ASSLAGAQH
TRBJ1-5 | TRBV5-1 | ASSLDRDYNQPQH
TRBJ2-5 | TRBV28 | ASSLAGSLGETQY
TRBJ1-3 | TRBV6-5 | ASSQHLSSGNTIY
TRBJ1-2 | TRBV9 | ASSPRSGGGYT
TRBJ2-3 | TRBV15 | ATSPFHFSSAPEDTQY
TRBJ2-5 | TRBV7-3 | ASSLTGGGETQY
TRBJ1-3 | TRBV5-6 | ASSSGTDGNTIY
TRBJ2-7 | TRBV7-3 | ASSLYAGYEQY
TRBJ1-4 | TRBV2 | ASSRTDATNEKLF
TRBJ1-2 | TRBV20-1 | SASESAYT
TRBJ2-2 | TRBV21-1 | ASSSGQGGSNTGELF
TRBJ2-3 | TRBV5-4 | ASRVEGGLTDTQY
TRBJ1-2 | TRBV6-1 | ASREGQYFYGYT
TRBJ1-3 | TRBV7-8 | ASSPWTGGSGNTIY
TRBJ2-2 | TRBV3-1/TRBV3-2 | ASSQASLRLAGGSGELF
TRBJ2-7 | TRBV6-5 | ASSYSSGGSSYEQY
TRBJ2-2 | TRBV2 | ASSADAGELF
TRBJ2-1 | TRBV2 | ATHLQGYEQF
TRBJ2-5 | TRBV11-2 | ASSERGGGETQY
TRBJ1-5 | TRBV30 | AWGRNNQPQH
TRBJ2-1 | TRBV18 | ASSASGRDEQF
TRBJ1-5 | TRBV19 | ASTDRGNRDQH
TRBJ2-1 | TRBV5-4 | ASSPSLNEQF